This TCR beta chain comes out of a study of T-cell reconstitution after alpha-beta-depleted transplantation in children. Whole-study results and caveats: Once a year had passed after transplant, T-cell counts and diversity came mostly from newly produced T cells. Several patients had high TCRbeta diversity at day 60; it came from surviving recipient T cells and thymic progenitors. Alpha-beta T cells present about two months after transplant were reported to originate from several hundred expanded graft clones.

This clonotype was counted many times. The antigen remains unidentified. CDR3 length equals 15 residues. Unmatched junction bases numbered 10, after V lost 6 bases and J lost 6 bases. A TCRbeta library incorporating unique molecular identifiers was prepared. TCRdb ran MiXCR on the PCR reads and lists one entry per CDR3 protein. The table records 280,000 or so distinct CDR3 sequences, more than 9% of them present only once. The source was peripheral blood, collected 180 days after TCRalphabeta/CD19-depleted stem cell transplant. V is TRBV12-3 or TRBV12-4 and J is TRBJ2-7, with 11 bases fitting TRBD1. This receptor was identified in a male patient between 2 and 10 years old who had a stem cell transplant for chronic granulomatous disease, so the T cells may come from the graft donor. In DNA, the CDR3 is TGTGCCAGCAGCTCAGGCTGGGACAGGGGGGTCGAGCAGTACTTC. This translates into CASSSGWDRGVEQYF.